This note documents a single T cell receptor (beta chain) sequence. No antigen is known for it. Nothing much larger sits one base from this clone, and base qualities are not available. In the study, sorted CD4+ and CD8+ blood T cells from patients with severe aplastic anemia and from healthy subjects underwent deep sequencing of TCR repertoires. Ficoll-Paque density gradient centrifugation was used to isolate peripheral blood mononuclear cells. Before DNA extraction, CD4+ and CD8+ T cells were sorted by FACS or by magnetic beads. Genomic DNA served as template for TCR beta VDJ combination and CDR3 sequence profiling. An Illumina HiSeq 2000 was used for TCR repertoire sequencing. In the authors' own workflow: TRBV/TRBJ rearrangement plots, CDR3 size and DJ length profiles, and Simpson's diversity index were used to assess repertoires. The most abundant DNA sequence in the deep sequencing data was defined as the immunodominant clone. CDR3 amino acid sequences were checked for sharing across subjects and were also compared against the VDJdb database and published repertoires. Using fastp at Q25 and MiXCR, TCRdb reprocessed the public reads and kept productive beta chains. Under each unique CDR3 protein, matching rows form one entry showing the most common genes and DNA. The V and J calls were determined by TCRdb, not by the authors. The sample has some 82,000 distinct CDR3 sequences on record, more than 40% of them singletons. Clones ranked in the top ten supply around 63% of the sample.

This entry belongs to a study of CD8+CD57+ T cells in acquired aplastic anemia (dated by TCRdb to 2017 to 2018). With regard to the full study: On average, sorted CD4+ and CD8+ cells yielded 2.5 to 3.5 ug of extracted DNA, with a range of roughly 0.17 to 27.4 ug. For healthy donor samples, the average read count was about 9.9 million for CD4+ cells and roughly 11 million for CD8+ cells.

The V and J ends are trimmed by 1 base and 7 bases, leaving 7 bases between them. The germline V gene supplies CDR1 SQVTM and CDR2 ANQGSEA. Inclusive of the bounding cysteine and phenylalanine, the CDR3 is 11 residues long. The only DNA kept is the CDR3, 33 bases in frame from the first base. The full study reports these points: Between patients and healthy controls, no significant difference in CD8+ Simpson's diversity was found (P=0.060). Twenty-nine CD8+ CDR3 sequences were found in both patients and controls but appeared to be highly expressed in patients and within the immunodominant clones of the patients.

Sequenced input: sorted CD4+, CD8+, or CD8+CD57+ T cells (not recorded which) from PBMCs. This TCR derives from a human donor in good health, serving as a control. This chain is built from TRBV29-1 and TRBJ1-2, with the D gene call left open. Here the CDR3 is given as CSVEVGFGYTF. At the DNA level, the sequence is TGCAGCGTTGAAGTAGGGTTTGGCTACACCTTC.